This T cell receptor (beta chain) was documented in a study of cytomegalovirus exposure and HLA in healthy donors. The primer mix had 60 Vbeta and 13 Jbeta primers. Profiling relied on immunoSEQ multiplex PCR, and the TCRdb table lists in-frame clones only, not all of them. The data contain about 180,000 clones, around 80% of them singletons. Points on this clone: Its antigen is currently unknown.

Whole-study results and caveats: An analysis done earlier found most TCR beta V segments productive about 90% or about 30% of the time. Some highly shared sequence variants likely arose as a pipeline artifact.

The source is a boy between 2 and 10 years old in good health and CMV-seronegative. Material for sequencing was PBMCs.

This CDR3 reads CASIRASGKGTQYF. CDR3 in DNA: TGTGCCAGCATCAGAGCTAGCGGTAAGGGTACCCAGTACTTC. This chain uses TRBV6-7 with TRBJ2-5; 7 nucleotides align to TRBD2. TRBV6-7 is filed as an ORF, its function uncertain. The CDR3 length is 14 residues. Trimming took 7 bases from V and 8 from J; bases not matched to a gene: 13.